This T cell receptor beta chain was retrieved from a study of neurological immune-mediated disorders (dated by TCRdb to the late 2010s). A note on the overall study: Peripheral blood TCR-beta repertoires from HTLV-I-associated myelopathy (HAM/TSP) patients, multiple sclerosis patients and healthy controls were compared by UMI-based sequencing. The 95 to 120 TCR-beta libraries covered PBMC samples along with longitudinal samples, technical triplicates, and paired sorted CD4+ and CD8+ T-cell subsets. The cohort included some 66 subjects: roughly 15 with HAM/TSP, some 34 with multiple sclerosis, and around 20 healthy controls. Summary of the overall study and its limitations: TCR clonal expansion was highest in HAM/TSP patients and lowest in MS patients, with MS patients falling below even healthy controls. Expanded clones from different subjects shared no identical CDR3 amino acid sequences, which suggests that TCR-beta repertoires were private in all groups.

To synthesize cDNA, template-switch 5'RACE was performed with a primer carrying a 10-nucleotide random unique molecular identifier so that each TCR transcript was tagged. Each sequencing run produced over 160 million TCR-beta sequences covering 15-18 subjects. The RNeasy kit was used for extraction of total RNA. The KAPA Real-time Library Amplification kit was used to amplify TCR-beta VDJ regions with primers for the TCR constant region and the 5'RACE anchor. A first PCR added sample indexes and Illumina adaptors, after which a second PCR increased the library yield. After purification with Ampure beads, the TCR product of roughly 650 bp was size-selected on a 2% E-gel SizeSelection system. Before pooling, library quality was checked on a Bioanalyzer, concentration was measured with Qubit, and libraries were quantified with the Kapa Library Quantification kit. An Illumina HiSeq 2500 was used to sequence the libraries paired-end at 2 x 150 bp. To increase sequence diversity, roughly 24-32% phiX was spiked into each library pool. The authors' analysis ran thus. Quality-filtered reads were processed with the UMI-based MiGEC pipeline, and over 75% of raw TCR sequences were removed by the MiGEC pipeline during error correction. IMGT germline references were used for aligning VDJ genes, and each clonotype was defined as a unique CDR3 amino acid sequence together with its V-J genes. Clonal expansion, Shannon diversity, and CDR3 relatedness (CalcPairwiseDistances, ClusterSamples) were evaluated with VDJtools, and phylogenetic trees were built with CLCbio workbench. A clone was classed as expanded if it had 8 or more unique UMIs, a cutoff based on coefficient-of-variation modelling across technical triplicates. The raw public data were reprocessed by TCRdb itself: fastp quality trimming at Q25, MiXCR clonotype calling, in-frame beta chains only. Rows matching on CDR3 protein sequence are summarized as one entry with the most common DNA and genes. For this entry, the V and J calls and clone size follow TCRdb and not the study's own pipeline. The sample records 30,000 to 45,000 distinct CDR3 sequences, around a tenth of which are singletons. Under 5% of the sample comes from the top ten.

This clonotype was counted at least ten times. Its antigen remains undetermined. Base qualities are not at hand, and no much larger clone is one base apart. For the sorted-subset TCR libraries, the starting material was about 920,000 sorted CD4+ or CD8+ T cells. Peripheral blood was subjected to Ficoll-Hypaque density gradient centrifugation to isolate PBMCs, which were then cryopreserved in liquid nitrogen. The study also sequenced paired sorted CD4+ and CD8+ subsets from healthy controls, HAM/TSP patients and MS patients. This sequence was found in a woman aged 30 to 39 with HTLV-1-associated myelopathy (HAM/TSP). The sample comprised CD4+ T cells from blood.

In nucleotides, the sequence is TGTGCCAGCAGCCATAATGGCGGAAAAAACACTGAAGCTTTCTTT. This yields the protein CASSHNGGKNTEAFF. Here the chain combines TRBV6-1 and TRBJ1-1; the D gene remains uncertain. The CDR3 holds 15 amino acids from the cysteine to the phenylalanine. CDR3 DNA only is kept here, 45 bases in frame from base 1. From the germline V gene, CDR1 is MNHNS and CDR2 is SASEGT. Trimming costs V 6 bases and J 2 bases, and their ends lie 16 bases apart.